A selection of T cell receptor beta chains follows, all from one sample in a study of shared T cell receptors in the human thymus. This table comes from immunoSEQ multiplex PCR, and its TCRdb copy is limited to in-frame clones, with some not included. The table lists almost 550,000 clones, 70% to 80% of them singletons, with roughly 0.013% in the top ten. Separately, the same data were catalogued under a study of human thymus T cells.

The sequencing input was thymocytes. All receptors come from a boy younger than two with a congenital heart defect. CDR3s include the opening cysteine and the closing phenylalanine or tryptophan.

v_call	j_call	cdr3_aa
TRBV4-1	TRBJ1-4	CASSLAGTGSEKLFF
TRBV20-1	TRBJ2-7	CSARSENEQYF
TRBV27	TRBJ2-7	CASSYRTGTYEQYF
TRBV18	TRBJ2-3	CASSPKLAQGKTDTQYF
TRBV28	TRBJ2-2	CASIFRTSRTSGRLTGELFF
TRBV10-2	TRBJ2-1	CASKPFRGPAEQFF
TRBV4-3	TRBJ1-6	CASSQELTVPNSPLHF
TRBV5-4	TRBJ2-7	CASSSRDRGTYEQYF
TRBV11-2	TRBJ2-3	CASSSGTSGRFSDTQYF
TRBV9	TRBJ2-2	CASSVVSGSSPRDTGELFF
TRBV5-4	TRBJ2-1	CASLDPEGESYNEQFF
TRBV30	TRBJ1-2	CAWSADREMGYTF
TRBV6-1	TRBJ2-7	CASSEARDSPIGEQYF
TRBV30	TRBJ1-2	CAWRTAPRYTF
TRBV27	TRBJ1-2	CASSSGGRYGYTF
TRBV7-8	TRBJ2-7	CASSFGTSEYEQYF
TRBV6-1	TRBJ1-1	CASSEGGQGLEAFF
TRBV5-1	TRBJ2-1	CASSPRTSGIPNEQFF
TRBV5-4	TRBJ1-2	CASRITGDGYTF
TRBV30	TRBJ2-7	CAWSPMIPPGQGNLNYEQYF
TRBV6-4	TRBJ1-1	CASRDRGGTEAFF
TRBV4-1	TRBJ2-7	CASSQDPGSGSYEQYF
TRBV6-1	TRBJ1-2	CASSADSFYGYTF
TRBV6-1	TRBJ1-3	CASSVITHHLGTPAGNTIYF